The entry below gives a single TCR beta chain sequence along with its context. Per the study methods: Amplification of reference gene primers provided the estimated nucleated cell counts. Measured with immunoSEQ multiplex PCR; TCRdb has only the in-frame clones, and not every one. Clonal size and the V and J genes are those of that table, whereas D and trimming came from the DNA. This sample has a few hundred thousand clones, with around 90% found just once. The entry originates in a study of blood T cell repertoires in COVID-19. At the level of the study: Specimens from acute and convalescent COVID-19 originated in the United States, Italy and Spain.

The CDR3 totals 13 residues. Per germline, CDR1 GTSNPN and CDR2 SVGIG (reference sequence). V dropped 5 bases and J dropped 2; count of bases not matched to a gene: 0. The material sequenced was peripheral blood. This TCR derives from a human donor in a cohort sampled during active COVID-19. V is TRBV30 and J is TRBJ1-5; 10 nucleotides line up with TRBD1. Written as DNA, the CDR3 is TGTGCCTGGGGGACAGGGGGCAATCAGCCCCAGCATTTT. It codes for CAWGTGGNQPQHF.